These 30 T cell receptor beta chains originate from one sample sequenced in a study of blood T cells in healthy people across ages. Next came a second PCR, run for about 6 to 12 cycles, which used a sample-barcoded 5' primer along with a J-beta primer mix. TCRdb reprocessed the 5' RACE reads via MiXCR and lists one record per CDR3 protein. Seen here are approximately 760,000 distinct CDR3 sequences, about 25% observed once, and the top ten hold under 9.5%. These same records also appear under a second study, on T cells of mothers and their children.

The sample taken for sequencing was blood. The receptors derive from a boy between 10 and 17 years old in good health.

The CDR3 DNA is TGCAGTGCTAGAGATCTCGGCATGTACGAGCAGTACTTC. This codes for CSARDLGMYEQYF. The chain combines TRBV20-1 with TRBJ2-5; D is unresolved. The closer fit of TRBJ2-7 to the DNA end suggests the J call may be wrong. Looked up from germline, CDR1 is DFQATT and CDR2 is SNEGSKA (reference sequence). The CDR3 is made up of 13 amino acids.

This chain joins TRBV7-2 and TRBJ2-2; 8 bases map to TRBD2. The trim removed 1 base at V and 5 bases at J, leaving 3 bases unmatched. The CDR3 is 15 residues long. CDR1 and CDR2 (germline): SGHTA, FQGNSA. The CDR3 loop reads CASSLGSGITGELFF. The CDR3 nucleotides read TGTGCCAGCAGCTTAGGTAGCGGGATAACCGGGGAGCTGTTTTTT.

This chain links TRBV5-1 with TRBJ2-4, with D possibly TRBD2 on 7 matching bases. The V end was cut by 5 bases, the J end by 5 bases, with 11 bases between. The length of the CDR3 is 13 residues. CDR1 and CDR2 (germline): SGHRS, YFSETQ. This CDR3 is CASRGGGENIQYF. The DNA for the CDR3 is TGCGCCAGCAGGGGAGGGGGTGAAAACATTCAGTACTTC.

This chain links TRBV20-1 with TRBJ2-5; TRBD2 agrees at 15 bases. CDR3 length equals 16 residues. V shed 5 bases and J 7 bases; nucleotides not matched to a gene: 11. Per the germline V gene, CDR1 is DFQATT and CDR2 is SNEGSKA (reference sequence). The CDR3 protein is CSAPGTSGGILGTQYF. The CDR3 DNA reads as TGCAGTGCTCCCGGGACTAGCGGGGGGATCCTAGGGACCCAGTACTTC.

This clonotype showed up just a few times. This chain connects TRBV6-2 or TRBV6-3 to TRBJ2-5, with D maybe TRBD1 (6 bases). Trimming took 3 bases from V and 4 from J, leaving 12 bases between them. This CDR3 contains 14 residues. Germline V lookup: CDR1 MNHEY, CDR2 SVGEGT. This CDR3 reads CASSYTGKGETQYF. The CDR3 DNA follows: TGTGCCAGCAGTTATACAGGGAAAGGAGAGACCCAGTACTTC.

The CDR3 DNA follows: TGTGCCAGCAGCCTCACTAGAGTAAGGGATACGCAGTATTTT. This codes for CASSLTRVRDTQYF. The chain combines TRBV3-1 with TRBJ2-3; D perhaps matches TRBD2 (5 bases). Germline CDR1 and CDR2: LGHDT and YNNKEL (reference sequence). The CDR3 loop spans 14 amino acids. Trimming removed 4 bases from V and 6 bases from J, with 14 bases in between.

The V gene is TRBV19, the J gene TRBJ1-5; 9 bases line up with TRBD1. This CDR3 comprises 14 residues. V shed 3 bases, J shed 7 bases, and the junction held 4 bases outside the gene matches. The germline V gene encodes CDR1 LNHDA and CDR2 SQIVND (reference sequence). The CDR3 coding sequence is TGTGCCAGTAGTATTACAGGGGGCGACCAGCCCCAGCATTTT. Translated, it gives CASSITGGDQPQHF.

This clonotype has more than one count but fewer than ten. This chain joins TRBV11-1 and TRBJ2-7; D possibly corresponds to TRBD1 (5 bases). The V and J ends lost 5 bases and 7 bases respectively, with 15 bases between them. There are 13 residues in the CDR3. Germline V gene data show CDR1 as SGHAT and CDR2 as FQDESV (reference sequence). CDR3 protein: CASSGEQAWEQYF. The CDR3 DNA reads TGTGCCAGCAGCGGGGAACAGGCCTGGGAGCAGTACTTC.

This clonotype showed up just a few times. This chain connects TRBV7-9 to TRBJ2-5; D may be TRBD1 (6 bases). The germline V gene has CDR1 SEHNR and CDR2 FQNEAQ (reference sequence). The CDR3 contains 13 residues. Between the trimmed V and J ends, which lost 5 bases and 5 bases, there was a span of 12 bases. DNA of the CDR3: TGTGCCAGCAGCACTAACGACAGGGAGACCCAGTACTTC. It specifies CASSTNDRETQYF.

The chain uses TRBV7-2 and TRBJ1-3; D ambiguous. Trimming cost V 4 bases and J 0 bases, with 10 bases left between them. This CDR3 is 15 amino acids long. In germline, CDR1 is SGHTA, CDR2 FQGNSA. The CDR3 spells CASSSLVVSGNTIYF. The CDR3 bases are TGTGCCAGCAGCTCCCTAGTTGTCTCTGGAAACACCATATATTTT.

CDR3 loop: CAGSTGSTDTQYF. In DNA form, the CDR3 reads TGTGCCGGGTCCACTGGAAGCACAGATACGCAGTATTTT. The chain employs TRBV13 and TRBJ2-3; no definite D call. Germline V gene data show CDR1 as PRHDT and CDR2 as FYEKMQ (reference sequence). The germline V and J ends were trimmed by 11 bases and 0 bases, with 12 bases remaining between them. CDR3 length: 13 amino acids.

Comments on this clonotype: One end of the junction fails to match germline, which may point to a read error. V is TRBV7-7 and J is TRBJ2-1, with 8 positions matching TRBD2. The CDR3 is made up of 15 amino acids. The germline V gene encodes CDR1 SSHAT and CDR2 FNYEAQ (reference sequence). DNA for the CDR3: TGTGCTAGCAGCCATCCGGGACTAGGTGTAGATGAGCAGTTCTTC. Amino acid sequence: CASSHPGLGVDEQFF.

V usage is TRBV11-1 and J usage is TRBJ2-6; D not certain. Trimming shortened V by 2 bases and J by 2 bases, and 19 bases separated the two germline ends. The germline V gene encodes CDR1 SGHAT and CDR2 FQDESV (reference sequence). This CDR3 contains 19 residues. The CDR3 DNA is TGTGCCAGCAGCTTACCAGACCCAACAAGGCTCACTGGGGCCAACGTCCTGACTTTC. Protein: CASSLPDPTRLTGANVLTF.

This clonotype was seen a handful of times. J is TRBJ2-3 and V is TRBV28; D call uncertain. Trimming pared 6 bases from V and 3 bases from J, leaving 10 bases between. Germline values: CDR1 MDHEN, CDR2 SYDVKM. The CDR3 totals 13 residues. CDR3 region: CASSSDLTDTQYF. DNA of the CDR3: TGTGCCAGCAGCTCCGACTTGACAGATACGCAGTATTTT.

This clonotype has only a few counts. The chain links TRBV12-3 or TRBV12-4 to TRBJ2-7; 7 bases align to TRBD2. Trimming at V came to 3 bases and at J to 4 bases, leaving 9 bases not matched to a gene. This CDR3 spans 15 amino acids. The CDR3 region has the DNA TGTGCCAGCAGTTTTGTGGCGGGAGTATTGTACGAGCAGTACTTC. This encodes CASSFVAGVLYEQYF.

Comments on this clonotype: The junction shows a germline mismatch at one end, possibly a read error. The V and J genes are TRBV7-2 and TRBJ2-1; TRBD2 agrees at 11 bases. The closer fit of TRBJ2-7 to the DNA end suggests the J call may be wrong. The V gene's germline CDR1 is SGHTA and CDR2 FQGNSA. The CDR3 is 13 residues long. The CDR3 DNA sequence: TGTGCCAGCAGCGTAGCGGGGGGGCAGGAGCAGTACTTC. This codes for CASSVAGGQEQYF.

V usage is TRBV14 and J usage is TRBJ1-5; D is uncertain. The V gene lost 0 bases and the J gene lost 0 bases, with 12 bases spanning the gap. This CDR3 spans 17 amino acids. Germline CDR1 and CDR2: SGHDN and FVKESK. CDR3 coding DNA: TGTGCCAGCAGCCAAGAGGGGATTGGACCTAGCAATCAGCCCCAGCATTTT. Translated, it gives CASSQEGIGPSNQPQHF.

This chain connects TRBV9 to TRBJ2-1; D uncertain. CDR3 length: 13 residues. Deletions cut 3 bases from V and 8 bases from J, with 12 bases between. Per the germline V gene, CDR1 is SGDLS and CDR2 is YYNGEE. The CDR3: CASSGLLGDEQFF. CDR3 coding DNA: TGTGCCAGCAGCGGCCTTCTTGGCGATGAGCAGTTCTTC.

This clonotype was found a few times. The chain is built from TRBV5-6 and TRBJ2-5, with D perhaps assigned TRBD1 or TRBD2 (5 bases each). Germline CDR1 and CDR2: SGHDT and YYEEEE. The V end lost 1 base, the J end lost 5 bases, and 12 bases lay between the germline ends. The CDR3 extends over 14 amino acids. The CDR3 bases are TGTGCCAGCAGCTTGAGTGGGGGTTCGGAGACCCAGTACTTC. The encoded protein is CASSLSGGSETQYF.

The chain combines TRBV7-2 with TRBJ1-4; TRBD1 might be the D (6 bases). The CDR3 contains 14 residues. The germline V gene encodes CDR1 SGHTA and CDR2 FQGNSA. Trimming pared 5 bases from V and 6 bases from J, leaving 13 bases between. CDR3 DNA: TGTGCCAGCAGCCAAACAGGGAGAGATGAAAAACTGTTTTTT. Translated: CASSQTGRDEKLFF.

This clonotype has a handful of counts. The chain joins TRBV6-5 to TRBJ1-6; D unresolved. The CDR3 is 13 residues long. The germline CDR1 and CDR2 sequences are MNHEY and SVGAGI. The V and J ends lost 11 bases and 7 bases respectively, with 15 bases between them. CDR3 region: CACSWEVNSPLHF. CDR3 DNA sequence: TGTGCCTGCTCTTGGGAAGTCAATTCACCCCTCCACTTT.

Of note for this clonotype: One junction end disagrees with the germline gene, perhaps due to a read error. The chain joins TRBV5-6 to TRBJ2-4; D gene uncertain. The length of the CDR3 is 12 residues. Germline V gene sequence: CDR1 SGHDT, CDR2 YYEEEE. CDR3 amino acids: CASSSNSPPRTF. The CDR3 nucleotides are TGTGCCAGCAGCTCCAACAGCCCACCTCGTACTTTC.

The chain links TRBV2 to TRBJ2-5, with 9 nucleotides matching TRBD1. The V segment lost 8 bases and the J segment 11 bases; nucleotides outside the gene matches: 15. CDR3 length: 14 residues. CDR1 is SNHLY, CDR2 FYNNEI, per germline. The CDR3 loop reads CASHRDREVGQQYF. The CDR3 DNA reads as TGTGCCAGCCACCGGGACAGGGAAGTTGGGCAGCAGTACTTC.

CDR3: CASSQVEGWATNEKLFF. Here the CDR3 DNA reads TGTGCCAGCAGCCAAGTCGAGGGGTGGGCAACTAATGAAAAACTGTTTTTT. The chain combines TRBV3-1 with TRBJ1-4; possibly TRBD1 for D (5 bases). CDR1 and CDR2 from the germline V gene are LGHDT and YNNKEL (reference sequence). V was pared by 1 base and J by 0 bases, with 12 bases between. CDR3 length: 17 amino acids.

V and J are TRBV12-3 or TRBV12-4 and TRBJ2-7; possibly TRBD1 or TRBD2 for D (7 bases each). V shed 5 bases and J shed 3 bases, with 14 bases lying between them. This CDR3 comprises 14 residues. The CDR3 loop is CASSRQGGIYEQYF. In DNA, the CDR3 is TGTGCCAGCAGTAGACAGGGAGGGATCTACGAGCAGTACTTC.

This clonotype was seen many times. This chain joins TRBV11-2 and TRBJ2-1; TRBD2 agrees at 8 bases. Per germline, CDR1 SGHAT and CDR2 FQNNGV. Germline trimming cut 2 bases from V and 4 bases from J; bases unmatched to any gene: 4. There are 15 residues in the CDR3. The CDR3 sequence is CASSLRLASYNEQFF. The CDR3 DNA sequence: TGTGCCAGCAGCTTACGACTAGCGAGTTACAATGAGCAGTTCTTC.

This clonotype was seen more than once but under ten times. The chain is built from TRBV3-1 and TRBJ2-7, with D perhaps TRBD2 (6 bases). Trimming pared 4 bases from V and 3 bases from J, leaving 10 bases between. This CDR3 spans 13 amino acids. Germline CDR1 reads LGHDT; CDR2 reads YNNKEL (reference sequence). CDR3: CASSPGSYYEQYF. The CDR3 bases are TGTGCCAGCAGCCCCGGGAGTTACTACGAGCAGTACTTC.

This clonotype was detected only a few times. The rearrangement uses TRBV3-1 and TRBJ2-5; TRBD1 matches 7 bases. The J segment lost 5 bases and the V segment lost 3 bases, leaving 6 bases of the junction unmatched. The CDR3 runs to 14 residues. Germline V gives CDR1 LGHDT, CDR2 YNNKEL (reference sequence). The chain's CDR3 is CASSHDDRVETQYF. CDR3 nucleotide sequence: TGTGCCAGCAGCCATGATGACAGGGTGGAGACCCAGTACTTC.

The chain uses TRBV3-1 and TRBJ1-2; a weak D match, TRBD1 (5 bases). V gave up 6 bases and J gave up 1 base, with 12 bases separating them. This CDR3 is 14 amino acids long. CDR1 is LGHDT and CDR2 is YNNKEL in the germline V gene (reference sequence). CDR3 nucleotides: TGTGCCAGCAGTCTTCCAGGGCTTAACTATGGCTACACCTTC. This sequence encodes CASSLPGLNYGYTF.

V gene TRBV4-3 combines with J gene TRBJ2-3; D unresolved. The V end lost 1 base, the J end lost 5 bases, and 16 bases lay between the germline ends. The CDR3 length is 16 residues. The germline gives CDR1 LGHNA, CDR2 YSLEER. This chain's CDR3 is CASSQGVWASKDTQYF. CDR3 in DNA: TGCGCCAGCAGCCAAGGCGTTTGGGCTAGTAAAGATACGCAGTATTTT.